This paragraph covers one T cell receptor beta chain sequence. The source of the sample is a study of glioma-infiltrating T cells after dendritic cell vaccination. On the study more broadly: Samples are from glioblastoma patients in Phase I and II dendritic cell vaccine trials.

Germline V gene sequence: CDR1 MDHEN, CDR2 SYDVKM. The CDR3 has 12 amino acids. The germline V and J ends were trimmed by 5 bases and 7 bases, with 11 bases remaining between them. Repertoires were generated with immunoSEQ multiplex PCR, while TCRdb's copy carries only in-frame clones and drops some. The table has 80,000 to 95,000 clones, 70% to 90% seen once. Sequencing was performed on blood, taken before dendritic cell vaccination. The gene calls are TRBV28 and TRBJ1-2; D uncertain. The TCR originated in a human donor with glioblastoma. CDR3 nucleotides: TGTGCCAGCAGTCCTGAGGTTTTTGGCTACACCTTC. Translated: CASSPEVFGYTF.